Listed below are T cell receptor beta chains from one sample, sequenced in a study of T cell repertoires in cytomegalovirus infection. MiXCR, run by TCRdb on the reads, gives a single entry per CDR3 protein. The profile shows around 630,000 distinct CDR3 sequences, approximately 24% of them singletons. Sequencing used CD8+ T cells from PBMCs. These receptors came from a human donor in good health (CMV status not recorded). Some clones in this sample may be carry-over from other donors' samples. The CDR3 runs from the conserved cysteine through the conserved F or W. The D gene is left open where the match is weak. For some rows the clone size is stated as once, few or many, or as a class when expanded; others skip it.

abundance: NA; d_gene: NA; v_gene: TRBV14; j_gene: TRBJ1-3; CDR3nt: TGTGCCAGCAGCCGTACCCTAGACGGACCAACTGGAAACACCATATATTTT; CDR3aa: CASSRTLDGPTGNTIYF
abundance: NA; d_gene: NA; v_gene: TRBV27; j_gene: TRBJ1-6; CDR3nt: TGTGCCAGCACCACTGGGACGGATAATTCACCCCTCCACTTT; CDR3aa: CASTTGTDNSPLHF
abundance: few; d_gene: NA; v_gene: TRBV4-3; j_gene: TRBJ2-1; CDR3nt: TGCGCCAGCAGCCAAGATGGGACCCCGGGCAATGAGCAGTTCTTC; CDR3aa: CASSQDGTPGNEQFF
abundance: NA; d_gene: NA; v_gene: TRBV20-1; j_gene: TRBJ2-7; CDR3nt: TGCAGTGCTACTACAGGGGGGGACGAGCAGTACTTC; CDR3aa: CSATTGGDEQYF
abundance: many; d_gene: TRBD2; v_gene: TRBV7-2; j_gene: TRBJ2-1; CDR3nt: TGTGCCAGCAGCTGGACTAGCGGGGAATACAATGAGCAGTTCTTC; CDR3aa: CASSWTSGEYNEQFF
abundance: NA; d_gene: TRBD2; v_gene: TRBV6-6; j_gene: TRBJ2-5; CDR3nt: TGTGCCAGCAGTTACTCGGCAGCGGGGGGAAGGGGGGAGACCCAGTACTTC; CDR3aa: CASSYSAAGGRGETQYF
abundance: few; d_gene: TRBD2; v_gene: TRBV27; j_gene: TRBJ2-3; CDR3nt: TGTGCCAGCAGATCGGGGGGATACACAGATACGCAGTATTTT; CDR3aa: CASRSGGYTDTQYF
abundance: NA; d_gene: NA; v_gene: TRBV20-1; j_gene: TRBJ2-2; CDR3nt: TGCAGTGCTACTCCTTCGGGACTTCTGAACACCGGGGAGCTGTTTTTT; CDR3aa: CSATPSGLLNTGELFF
abundance: NA; d_gene: NA; v_gene: TRBV29-1; j_gene: TRBJ1-4; CDR3nt: TGCAGCTACACGAGCCGGGACGGTGAAAAACTGTTTTTT; CDR3aa: CSYTSRDGEKLFF
abundance: few; d_gene: NA; v_gene: TRBV4-1; j_gene: TRBJ1-1; CDR3nt: TGCGCCAGCAGCCTGCGGGACAACAGAAACACTGAAGCTTTCTTT; CDR3aa: CASSLRDNRNTEAFF
abundance: few; d_gene: NA; v_gene: TRBV28; j_gene: TRBJ2-1; CDR3nt: TGTGCCAGCAGTTTACCGGGGGTAGAGTACAATGAGCAGTTCTTC; CDR3aa: CASSLPGVEYNEQFF
abundance: NA; d_gene: NA; v_gene: TRBV6-5; j_gene: TRBJ1-1; CDR3nt: TGTGCCAGCAGTTACGTTTCGAACACTGAAGCTTTCTTT; CDR3aa: CASSYVSNTEAFF
abundance: few; d_gene: NA; v_gene: TRBV29-1; j_gene: TRBJ2-1; CDR3nt: TGCAGCGTTGGGGGAATCGGGGGCAATGAGCAGTTCTTC; CDR3aa: CSVGGIGGNEQFF
abundance: many; d_gene: TRBD2; v_gene: TRBV7-2; j_gene: TRBJ2-3; CDR3nt: TGTGCCAGCAGCTTGGAGTTAGGACTAGCGGAAGGTACAGATACGCAGTATTTT; CDR3aa: CASSLELGLAEGTDTQYF
abundance: many; d_gene: NA; v_gene: TRBV7-2; j_gene: TRBJ1-5; CDR3nt: TGTGCCAGCAGCACGGGACGGGGGAACCAGCCCCAGCATTTT; CDR3aa: CASSTGRGNQPQHF
abundance: few; d_gene: NA; v_gene: TRBV15; j_gene: TRBJ2-4; CDR3nt: TGTGCCACCAGCGCAGGCCAGCGCGTCTACTTC; CDR3aa: CATSAGQRVYF
abundance: NA; d_gene: TRBD1; v_gene: TRBV20-1; j_gene: TRBJ1-5; CDR3nt: TGCAGTGCTGAAGACAGGGTGGGCAATCAGCCCCAGCATTTT; CDR3aa: CSAEDRVGNQPQHF
abundance: NA; d_gene: NA; v_gene: TRBV6-2/TRBV6-3; j_gene: TRBJ1-2; CDR3nt: TGTGCCAGCTTCGGGGAGGCTTTCGCGTATGGCTACACCTTC; CDR3aa: CASFGEAFAYGYTF
abundance: NA; d_gene: TRBD2; v_gene: TRBV10-1; j_gene: TRBJ2-1; CDR3nt: TGCGCCAGCAGTAAAAGCGGGGGCTATGAGCAGTTCTTC; CDR3aa: CASSKSGGYEQFF
abundance: NA; d_gene: NA; v_gene: TRBV19; j_gene: TRBJ2-3; CDR3nt: TGTGCCAGTAGTTTTGGACAGAGGGGGGTCACAGATACGCAGTATTTT; CDR3aa: CASSFGQRGVTDTQYF
abundance: NA; d_gene: NA; v_gene: TRBV20-1; j_gene: TRBJ1-2; CDR3nt: TGCAGTGCTAGAGGGTCTGGTGGCTACACCTTC; CDR3aa: CSARGSGGYTF
abundance: NA; d_gene: NA; v_gene: TRBV29-1; j_gene: TRBJ2-2; CDR3nt: TGCAGCGGAGGGGCGGCCAACACCGGGGAGCTGTTTTTT; CDR3aa: CSGGAANTGELFF
abundance: many; d_gene: TRBD1; v_gene: TRBV6-1; j_gene: TRBJ2-5; CDR3nt: TGTGCCAGCAGTCAGACAGGGGGTGACCAAGAGACCCAGTACTTC; CDR3aa: CASSQTGGDQETQYF
abundance: NA; d_gene: NA; v_gene: TRBV6-5; j_gene: TRBJ2-2; CDR3nt: TGTGCCAGCAGTTACGCAACGGATGTAAACACCGGGGAGCTGTTTTTT; CDR3aa: CASSYATDVNTGELFF
abundance: NA; d_gene: NA; v_gene: TRBV20-1; j_gene: TRBJ2-2; CDR3nt: TGCAGTGCTAGGACAGCTGGCACCGGGGAGCTGTTTTTT; CDR3aa: CSARTAGTGELFF
abundance: few; d_gene: NA; v_gene: TRBV7-8; j_gene: TRBJ1-1; CDR3nt: TGTGCCAGCAGCTTAGCCGAAGAAGCTTTCTTT; CDR3aa: CASSLAEEAFF
abundance: many; d_gene: NA; v_gene: TRBV7-8; j_gene: TRBJ2-5; CDR3nt: TGTGCCAGCAGCTTTAGTGGTAGAGAGACCCAGTACTTC; CDR3aa: CASSFSGRETQYF
abundance: NA; d_gene: TRBD1; v_gene: TRBV6-5; j_gene: TRBJ2-2; CDR3nt: TGTGCCAGCAGTTACGACCCCGACAGGGGGAACACCGGGGAGCTGTTTTTT; CDR3aa: CASSYDPDRGNTGELFF
abundance: NA; d_gene: NA; v_gene: TRBV11-1; j_gene: TRBJ2-7; CDR3nt: TGTGCCAGCAGCTTCGGACGGAGAAGCTCCTACGAGCAGTACTTC; CDR3aa: CASSFGRRSSYEQYF
abundance: few; d_gene: NA; v_gene: TRBV12-3/TRBV12-4; j_gene: TRBJ2-3; CDR3nt: TGTGCCAGCAGTTTAGCACCCCCGGGATCCTGGGCAGATACGCAGTATTTT; CDR3aa: CASSLAPPGSWADTQYF
abundance: NA; d_gene: NA; v_gene: TRBV2; j_gene: TRBJ1-2; CDR3nt: TGTGCCAGCAGAGTCGACCCTGGTTCCGCCTTCGAGAACTATGGCTACACCTTC; CDR3aa: CASRVDPGSAFENYGYTF
abundance: NA; d_gene: NA; v_gene: TRBV4-1; j_gene: TRBJ2-5; CDR3nt: TGCGCCAGCAGCCTCCAGGCGGCCGTCCAAGAGACCCAGTACTTC; CDR3aa: CASSLQAAVQETQYF
abundance: NA; d_gene: NA; v_gene: TRBV12-3/TRBV12-4; j_gene: TRBJ2-3; CDR3nt: TGTGCCAGCAGTTTTGGGATAGAGCTAGAGGACACAGATACGCAGTATTTT; CDR3aa: CASSFGIELEDTDTQYF
abundance: few; d_gene: NA; v_gene: TRBV6-5; j_gene: TRBJ1-3; CDR3nt: TGTGCCAGCAGTTACTCGTTACAGACCTTCTCTGGAAACACCATATATTTT; CDR3aa: CASSYSLQTFSGNTIYF
abundance: NA; d_gene: TRBD1; v_gene: TRBV20-1; j_gene: TRBJ1-2; CDR3nt: TGCAGTGCTGACCCCGGGACAGGGGCCCAATATGGCTACACCTTC; CDR3aa: CSADPGTGAQYGYTF
abundance: NA; d_gene: NA; v_gene: TRBV28; j_gene: TRBJ1-3; CDR3nt: TGTGCCAACAGTCCCCTCGGAAACACCATATATTTT; CDR3aa: CANSPLGNTIYF
abundance: NA; d_gene: TRBD1; v_gene: TRBV14; j_gene: TRBJ2-2; CDR3nt: TGTGCCAGCAGCCAACCCAGGGGGCGATACACCGGGGAGCTGTTTTTT; CDR3aa: CASSQPRGRYTGELFF
abundance: NA; d_gene: NA; v_gene: TRBV6-6; j_gene: TRBJ1-1; CDR3nt: TGTGCCAGCAGTTACCTTCAGACGGTTTACACTGAAGCTTTCTTT; CDR3aa: CASSYLQTVYTEAFF
abundance: many; d_gene: NA; v_gene: TRBV7-6; j_gene: TRBJ2-1; CDR3nt: TGTGCCAGCAGCTTTCCCCCGGGGAGCTCCTACAATGAGCAGTTCTTC; CDR3aa: CASSFPPGSSYNEQFF
abundance: NA; d_gene: TRBD2; v_gene: TRBV20-1; j_gene: TRBJ2-3; CDR3nt: TGCAGTGCTAGTGCGGTAGCGGGGTTCTCAGATACGCAGTATTTT; CDR3aa: CSASAVAGFSDTQYF
abundance: NA; d_gene: NA; v_gene: TRBV12-3/TRBV12-4; j_gene: TRBJ2-4; CDR3nt: TGTGCCAGCAACCCCGGCGGGCACATTCAGTACTTC; CDR3aa: CASNPGGHIQYF